This TCR beta chain was identified during a study of T cells expressing NK-cell markers (dated by TCRdb to about 2020). Context from the whole study: Three sorted T-cell subsets (CD3+CD56+NKG2C+, CD3+CD56+NKG2C- and CD3+CD56-NKG2C+) from under ten donors had their TCR beta-chain repertoires profiled. Among the eight sequenced donors, seven were HCMV-seropositive and one was HCMV-seronegative. The study sequenced eight donors, all healthy volunteers chosen at random: three men and five women. Illumina HiSeq 2000/2500, MiSeq or NextSeq was used to sequence libraries as 2 x 150 bp reads. General study outcomes and caveats: Those dominant clonotypes were again the most abundant among CD3+CD56-NKG2C+ cells in a handful of donors, at about 28.3-60.1%. For six donors, the dominant CD3+CD56+NKG2C+ clonotypes were among the top 10 CD8+ clonotypes and accounted for about 1.0-7.5% of CD8+ T cells. It remained unclear whether the expanded NKG2C-expressing T cell clones were specific for HCMV antigens.

HCMV-specific IgG was detected in serum with a commercial ELISA kit to determine HCMV serostatus. Ficoll density gradient centrifugation was used to isolate peripheral blood mononuclear cells from blood. The listed sequencing device is Illumina HiSeq 2000. The TCR beta cDNA libraries were made using 5'RACE template switching, a step that added both a universal primer site and unique molecular identifiers. cDNA synthesis was primed from the TCR beta constant segment, followed by two successive PCR amplification steps. The study's processing was this. MIGEC was used to demultiplex reads and group reads by UMI, and MiTCR was used to assemble and quantify clonotypes. To exclude erroneous sequences, only TCR cDNA sequences supported by at least two reads were retained. The tcR package was used for downstream repertoire analysis, and clonotypes were matched between fractions using CDR3 nucleotide sequence together with V segment. VDJmatch was used to annotate antigen specificity against VDJdb, with one amino acid substitution allowed in CDR3. Following reprocessing of the reads by TCRdb, the data hold one row per CDR3 protein sequence and no DNA is available. For this entry, the V and J calls and clone size follow TCRdb and not the study's own pipeline. The sample's table lists a count of about 300,000 distinct CDR3 sequences. The ten largest clones capture roughly 4.2% of the sample.

From the germline V gene, CDR1 is SGHTA and CDR2 is FQGTGA. The CDR3, cysteine through phenylalanine, is 17 amino acids long. This entry has no DNA. On this clonotype itself: The antigen it binds to is not known.

The V and J genes are TRBV7-3 and TRBJ2-2. Sequencing input: blood T cells: a sorted CD56 or NKG2C T cell subset, CD4+ or CD8+ T cells, or bulk PBMC T cells (not recorded which). The TCR comes from a woman between 18 and 69 years old in good health. The CDR3 sequence is CASSLTLGSENTGELFF. Outside the CDR3, residues come from the reference TRBV7-3 and TRBJ2-2 proteins, so the full variable domain is: GAGVSQTPSNKVTEKGKYVELRCDPISGHTALYWYRQSLGQGPEFLIYFQGTGAADDSGLPNDRFFAVRPEGSVSTLKIQRTERGDSAVYLCASSLTLGSENTGELFFGEGSRLTVL.